The 30 T cell receptor beta chains in this list originate from one sample, sequenced in a study of shared clonotypes between healthy human individuals. Profiling relied on immunoSEQ multiplex PCR, and the TCRdb table lists in-frame clones only, not all of them. The repertoire includes about 2.4 million clones, under 95% of them detected once, and around 0.4% sits in the top ten. Sequencing input: naive CD4+ T cells from PBMCs. Subset given: CD45RA+ positively selected. The receptors derive from a man aged 18 to 30 in good health. Some clones in this sample may be carry-over from other donors' samples.

The J gene is TRBJ2-3, the V gene TRBV12-5, with TRBD1 matching 8 bases. The CDR3 is 15 amino acids. Germline values: CDR1 LGHNT, CDR2 FRNRAP. Trimming at V came to 4 bases and at J to 6 bases, leaving 9 bases not matched to a gene. The CDR3 is CASGSSPQGVDTQYF. The CDR3 DNA follows: TGTGCTAGTGGTTCATCCCCACAGGGGGTGGATACGCAGTATTTT.

This chain connects TRBV28 to TRBJ1-2, with TRBD1 as a possible D gene (5 bases). The CDR3 runs to 12 residues. V shed 8 bases and J shed 5 bases, with 12 bases lying between them. Germline V lookup: CDR1 MDHEN, CDR2 SYDVKM. CDR3 coding DNA: TGTGCCAGCGATAGGGGCGGATATGGCTACACCTTC. Protein sequence: CASDRGGYGYTF.

This chain uses TRBV7-9 with TRBJ2-1; D not certain. Germline V CDR1 and CDR2: SEHNR, FQNEAQ (reference sequence). The CDR3 extends over 16 amino acids. V was shortened by 2 bases and J by 4 bases, with 15 bases between the two germline ends. The CDR3 nucleotides are TGTGCCAGCAGCTTAACTAACAAAATTGAATACAATGAGCAGTTCTTC. Its translation is CASSLTNKIEYNEQFF.

The count of this clone is one. The chain carries TRBV28 and TRBJ2-1; 12 nucleotides agree with TRBD2. This CDR3 contains 14 residues. With V trimmed by 5 bases and J by 8 bases, 4 bases remained unmatched. Germline lookup yields CDR1 MDHEN and CDR2 SYDVKM. The CDR3 bases are TGTGCCAGCAGTACTAGCGGGAGGTCCTATGAGCAGTTCTTC. It encodes CASSTSGRSYEQFF.

Concerning this clone itself: Other DNA sequences within the sample encode an identical CDR3. The rearrangement uses TRBV12-5 and TRBJ2-3; D ambiguous. The CDR3 is made up of 13 amino acids. The V gene's germline CDR1 is LGHNT and CDR2 FRNRAP. V lost 1 base, J lost 3 bases, and 5 bases lay in between. The CDR3 coding sequence is TGTGCTAGTGGTTTGGGGGGAACAGATACGCAGTATTTT. It translates to CASGLGGTDTQYF. Full variable domain (missing parts from reference TRBV12-5 and TRBJ2-3): DARVTQTPRHKVTEMGQEVTMRCQPILGHNTVFWYRQTMMQGLELLAYFRNRAPLDDSGMPKDRFSAEMPDATLATLKIQPSEPRDSAVYFCASGLGGTDTQYFGPGTRLTVL.

The V and J genes are TRBV19 and TRBJ1-1; 8 bases are shared with TRBD1. CDR1 LNHDA and CDR2 SQIVND come from the germline V gene (reference sequence). V dropped 4 bases and J dropped 4; count of bases not matched to a gene: 11. The CDR3 has 16 residues. CDR3 residues: CASSRGTTGGRTEAFF. Here the CDR3 DNA reads TGTGCCAGTAGTAGGGGGACTACAGGGGGGCGCACTGAAGCTTTCTTT.

The chain links TRBV6-6 to TRBJ1-3; the D gene is possibly TRBD1 (6 bases). The V end was cut by 2 bases, the J end by 0 bases, with 8 bases between. This CDR3 is 15 amino acids long. Germline V lookup: CDR1 MNHNY, CDR2 SVGAGI (reference sequence). In DNA, the CDR3 is TGTGCCAGCAGTTACCAGGGGCACTCTGGAAACACCATATATTTT. Protein product: CASSYQGHSGNTIYF.

The J gene is TRBJ1-4, the V gene TRBV28; tentatively, D is TRBD1 (6 bases). CDR1 is MDHEN, CDR2 SYDVKM, per germline. Between the trimmed V and J ends, which lost 6 bases and 0 bases, there was a span of 11 bases. This CDR3 has 15 residues. The CDR3 spells CASRESGATNEKLFF. In DNA, the CDR3 is TGTGCCAGCAGAGAATCAGGGGCAACTAATGAAAAACTGTTTTTT.

V gene TRBV2 combines with J gene TRBJ2-7, with TRBD1 matching over 9 bases. Germline loops: CDR1 SNHLY, CDR2 FYNNEI. V lost 11 bases and J lost 1; bases outside the gene matches: 6. This CDR3 comprises 13 residues. The CDR3: CAGGTGLSYEQYF. The CDR3 DNA reads TGTGCCGGGGGGACAGGGTTGTCCTACGAGCAGTACTTC.

The V call is TRBV10-1, the J call TRBJ2-7; 10 bases are shared with TRBD2. Germline V gene lookup returns CDR1 WNHNN and CDR2 SYGVQD (reference sequence). The CDR3 has 15 residues. The J segment lost 6 bases and the V segment lost 3 bases, leaving 8 bases of the junction unmatched. CDR3 in DNA: TGCGCCAGCAGTGATCGTTCTAGCGGGAGTGCCGAGCAGTACTTC. Amino acid sequence: CASSDRSSGSAEQYF.

This sequence joins TRBV28 and TRBJ1-5; TRBD1 aligns across 9 bases. Germline lookup yields CDR1 MDHEN and CDR2 SYDVKM. The CDR3 spans 15 residues. J lost 7 bases, V lost 9 bases, and 13 bases had no gene match. The CDR3 sequence: CARKRTGAFRQPQHF. Here the CDR3 DNA reads TGTGCCAGAAAACGGACAGGGGCATTTCGACAGCCCCAGCATTTT.

Here the CDR3 reads CASRDSLGHTGELFF. DNA of the CDR3: TGTGCCAGCAGGGACTCCCTTGGTCACACCGGGGAGCTGTTTTTT. V is TRBV2 and J is TRBJ2-2; D is perhaps TRBD2 (5 bases). CDR1 SNHLY and CDR2 FYNNEI come from the germline V gene. This CDR3 has 15 residues. The V end lost 6 bases, the J end lost 3 bases, and 14 bases lay between the germline ends.

Worth noting for this clone: This sample also contains other DNA sequences that code for the same CDR3. The chain has TRBV18 and TRBJ1-2; D is perhaps TRBD1 (6 bases). This CDR3 has 14 residues. The germline gives CDR1 KGHSH, CDR2 LQKENI. The germline V and J ends were trimmed by 3 bases and 2 bases, with 10 bases remaining between them. CDR3 sequence reads: CASSPQGQNYGYTF. The CDR3 DNA is TGTGCCAGCTCACCTCAAGGACAGAACTATGGCTACACCTTC.

The chain has TRBV5-1 and TRBJ2-7; D gene uncertain. Germline CDR1 reads SGHRS; CDR2 reads YFSETQ. V was pared by 0 bases and J by 0 bases, with 10 bases between. This CDR3 is 15 amino acids long. The CDR3 coding sequence is TGCGCCAGCAGCTTGGACGGTTCCCCCTCCTACGAGCAGTACTTC. It specifies CASSLDGSPSYEQYF.

As to this clone: This sample also contains other DNA sequences that code for the same CDR3. The rearrangement joins TRBV18 to TRBJ1-4, with TRBD1 identical over 9 bases. J was trimmed by 5 bases and V by 3 bases; bases with no gene match: 4. The CDR3 is 15 amino acids. The germline CDR1 and CDR2 sequences are KGHSH and LQKENI. The CDR3, as DNA: TGTGCCAGCTCACCGACCGGGACAGGGAATGAAAAACTGTTTTTT. As protein: CASSPTGTGNEKLFF.

The J gene is TRBJ2-4, the V gene TRBV10-3; D gene unclear. Germline CDR1 is ENHRY and CDR2 is SYGVKD. V shed 0 bases and J shed 0 bases, with 9 bases lying between them. There are 16 residues in the CDR3. Written as DNA, the CDR3 is TGTGCCATCAGTGAGTCTTCCCCTGGAGCCAAAAACATTCAGTACTTC. It translates to CAISESSPGAKNIQYF.

The chain recombines TRBV10-3 with TRBJ2-7; possible D gene TRBD2, 6 bases. This CDR3 is built from 13 residues. The V gene lost 3 bases and the J gene lost 5 bases, with 11 bases spanning the gap. Germline-derived CDR1 and CDR2 are ENHRY and SYGVKD. The CDR3 DNA sequence: TGTGCCATCAGTGATGGAGGGATCCACGAGCAGTACTTC. Amino acids: CAISDGGIHEQYF.

The gene calls are TRBV5-4 and TRBJ2-7; 7 bases line up with TRBD1. From germline, CDR1 is SGHNT and CDR2 YYREEE (reference sequence). The CDR3 has 14 residues. J gave up 1 base and V 3 bases, and 4 bases lay outside the gene matches. The CDR3 here is CASSSRGQSYEQYF. The DNA of the CDR3 is TGTGCCAGCAGCTCCCGGGGACAGTCCTACGAGCAGTACTTC.

The V call is TRBV4-1, the J call TRBJ2-7; no firm D call. Trimming pared 2 bases from V and 4 bases from J, leaving 18 bases between. The CDR3 spans 16 residues. In germline, CDR1 is MGHRA, CDR2 YSYEKL. CDR3 residues: CASSQSAGTVPYEQYF. The CDR3 DNA is TGCGCCAGCAGCCAATCTGCAGGCACCGTCCCTTACGAGCAGTACTTC.

The chain recombines TRBV6-5 with TRBJ1-1; TRBD1 agrees at 10 bases. The germline V gene encodes CDR1 MNHEY and CDR2 SVGAGI. The CDR3 consists of 14 residues. J gave up 11 bases and V 6 bases, and 12 bases lay outside the gene matches. CDR3 bases: TGTGCCAGCAGCCCTGACAGGGGGCTCCAAGTCGCTTTCTTT. Its translation: CASSPDRGLQVAFF.

The chain is built from TRBV29-1 and TRBJ1-2; D might be TRBD1 (6 bases). The germline gives CDR1 SQVTM, CDR2 ANQGSEA. The V end lost 6 bases, the J end lost 4 bases, and 18 bases lay between the germline ends. The CDR3 contains 14 residues. The CDR3 reads CSVVVQGVGYGYTF. The CDR3 DNA follows: TGCAGCGTCGTAGTACAGGGAGTTGGCTATGGCTACACCTTC.

The chain recombines TRBV11-2 with TRBJ2-7; 8 bases line up with TRBD1. The CDR3 sequence is 14 residues long. The V and J ends lost 4 bases and 5 bases, in that order; junction bases with no gene match: 7. Germline V gives CDR1 SGHAT, CDR2 FQNNGV. This chain's CDR3 is CASSSALGQDEQYF. For the CDR3, the DNA is TGTGCCAGCAGCTCCGCCCTGGGACAGGACGAGCAGTACTTC.

The J gene is TRBJ2-2, the V gene TRBV29-1; 14 bases map to TRBD2. CDR3 length: 15 residues. Germline CDR1 reads SQVTM; CDR2 reads ANQGSEA. V dropped 4 bases and J dropped 5; count of bases not matched to a gene: 3. The chain's CDR3 is CSVGTSGRITGELFF. In DNA form, the CDR3 reads TGCAGCGTTGGGACTAGCGGGAGGATTACCGGGGAGCTGTTTTTT.

V usage is TRBV19 and J usage is TRBJ2-1; 7 nucleotides align to TRBD1. The CDR3 has 17 residues. CDR1 and CDR2 from the germline V gene are LNHDA and SQIVND (reference sequence). Germline trimming cut 4 bases from V and 4 bases from J; bases unmatched to any gene: 13. CDR3 residues: CASSTPGTEFFYNEQFF. CDR3 bases: TGTGCCAGTAGTACCCCCGGGACAGAGTTCTTTTACAATGAGCAGTTCTTC.

This clone was observed once. The chain carries TRBV6-5 and TRBJ1-5; a possible D gene is TRBD1 (5 bases). V dropped 4 bases and J dropped 0 bases, with 10 bases sitting between them. The germline V gene encodes CDR1 MNHEY and CDR2 SVGAGI. This CDR3 has 15 residues. CDR3 loop: CASSSREYSNQPQHF. CDR3 nucleotide sequence: TGTGCCAGCAGTTCCAGGGAATATAGCAATCAGCCCCAGCATTTT.

J is TRBJ2-5 and V is TRBV6-5; 12 bases agree with TRBD2. The germline V gene encodes CDR1 MNHEY and CDR2 SVGAGI. The CDR3 totals 13 residues. V was clipped by 9 bases and J by 7 bases; unmatched bases: 6. CDR3 DNA: TGTGCCAGTGGACGGACTAGCGGGATGACCCAGTACTTC. This sequence encodes CASGRTSGMTQYF.

The V call is TRBV7-8, the J call TRBJ2-3; 13 nucleotides agree with TRBD2. The germline V gene has CDR1 SGHVS and CDR2 FQNEAQ. CDR3 length: 16 residues. V shed 5 bases and J 6 bases; nucleotides not matched to a gene: 8. CDR3 in DNA: TGTGCCAGCAGCCCCCGACTAGCGGGAGGCCCCGATACGCAGTATTTT. Translated: CASSPRLAGGPDTQYF. Full variable domain (rest looked up from reference TRBV7-8 and TRBJ2-3): GAGVSQSPRYKVAKRGQDVALRCDPISGHVSLFWYQQALGQGPEFLTYFQNEAQLDKSGLPSDRFFAERPEGSVSTLKIQRTQQEDSAVYLCASSPRLAGGPDTQYFGPGTRLTVL.

This chain connects TRBV5-6 to TRBJ2-5, with a weak D call TRBD1 (6 bases). Germline values: CDR1 SGHDT, CDR2 YYEEEE. V lost 5 bases to trimming and J lost 5 bases, with 19 bases between them. The CDR3 loop spans 15 amino acids. CDR3 sequence: CASRETGSGGETQYF. CDR3 DNA: TGTGCCAGCAGGGAGACAGGCTCGGGCGGGGAGACCCAGTACTTC.

The gene calls are TRBV10-1 and TRBJ2-3, with D possibly TRBD2 on 6 matching bases. This CDR3 is built from 18 residues. V shed 4 bases and J shed 0 bases, with 20 bases lying between them. The germline V gene has CDR1 WNHNN and CDR2 SYGVQD (reference sequence). CDR3 nucleotides: TGCGCCAGCAGTGTTCCGACTAGTCCCGGAACTAGCACAGATACGCAGTATTTT. As protein: CASSVPTSPGTSTDTQYF.

V and J are TRBV27 and TRBJ1-5; D is possibly TRBD1 (6 bases). Deletions cut 2 bases from V and 0 bases from J, with 11 bases between. Per germline, CDR1 MNHEY and CDR2 SMNVEV (reference sequence). There are 16 residues in the CDR3. In DNA, the CDR3 is TGTGCCAGCAGTTTAGGGGGCAGAAATAGCAATCAGCCCCAGCATTTT. This sequence encodes CASSLGGRNSNQPQHF.